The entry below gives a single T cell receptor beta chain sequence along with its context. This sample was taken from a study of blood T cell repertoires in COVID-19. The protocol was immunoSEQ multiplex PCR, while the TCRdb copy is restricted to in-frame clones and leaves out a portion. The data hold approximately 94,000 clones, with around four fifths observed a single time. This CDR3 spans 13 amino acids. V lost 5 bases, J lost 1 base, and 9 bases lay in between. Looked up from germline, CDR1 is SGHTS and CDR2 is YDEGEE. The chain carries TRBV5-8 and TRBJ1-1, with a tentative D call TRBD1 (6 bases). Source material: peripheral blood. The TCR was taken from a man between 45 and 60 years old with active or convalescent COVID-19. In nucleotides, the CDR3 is TGTGCCAGCAGGGGCAGGGGGAACACTGAAGCTTTCTTT. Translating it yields CASRGRGNTEAFF.